Below are 12 T cell receptor beta chains sequenced from a single sample in a study of T cell responses to AZD1222 COVID-19 vaccine (dated by TCRdb to the early 2020s). Library preparation employed the immunoSEQ multiplex PCR assay. TCRdb mirrors the immuneACCESS table, restricted to in-frame sequences. Some clones are absent from its copies; in checked studies, under half trace to an unresolved V gene, and the reason for the others is unknown. This sample is represented by approximately 97,000 clones; roughly 83% of them were singletons. Jointly, the top ten make up approximately 15% of the sample. Reading the label with the study, this specimen's time point is: baseline before first vaccination. The material was peripheral blood, obtained on day 0 of AZD1222 vaccination. The receptors derive from an adult in good health.

About this clone itself: Relative to the germline gene, one junction end is altered; a read error may explain this. This chain joins TRBV20-1 and TRBJ1-1; perhaps TRBD1 as D (5 bases). CDR1 is DFQATT and CDR2 is SNEGSKA in the germline V gene (reference sequence). This CDR3 is built from 10 residues. CDR3: CSAETDRTPF. CDR3 DNA sequence: TGCAGTGCCGAGACAGATCGGACTCCGTTT.

In DNA, the CDR3 is TGTGCCAGCAGTTACCTCAGCAGAAGCACTGCTACGCAGTATTTT. This codes for CASSYLSRSTATQYF. The V call is TRBV6-5, the J call TRBJ2-3; D call uncertain. This CDR3 has 15 residues. Germline loops: CDR1 MNHEY, CDR2 SVGAGI. The V and J ends lost 2 bases and 8 bases respectively, with 17 bases between them.

The chain links TRBV5-6 to TRBJ1-2, with 8 bases that match TRBD1. In germline, CDR1 is SGHDT, CDR2 YYEEEE. The CDR3 loop spans 14 amino acids. V dropped 2 bases and J dropped 4; count of bases not matched to a gene: 4. CDR3 sequence reads: CASSFYGQGYGYTF. The CDR3 DNA reads as TGTGCCAGCAGCTTCTACGGACAGGGCTATGGCTACACCTTC.

The chain carries TRBV12-3 or TRBV12-4 and TRBJ1-2, with TRBD1 as a possible D gene (5 bases). With 7 bases removed from V and 6 bases from J, the gap between germline ends came to 15 bases. The CDR3 contains 13 residues. CDR3 sequence: CASNTLGGHGYTF. The CDR3 DNA reads TGTGCCAGCAACACTCTCGGGGGTCATGGCTACACCTTC.

This chain uses TRBV5-1 with TRBJ1-3; 10 bases align to TRBD1. Trimming at V came to 2 bases and at J to 2 bases, leaving 4 bases not matched to a gene. Per germline, CDR1 SGHRS and CDR2 YFSETQ. This CDR3 region has 16 residues. The DNA for the CDR3 is TGCGCCAGCAGCTTCCGGACAGGGGGTACTGGAAACACCATATATTTT. The encoded protein is CASSFRTGGTGNTIYF.

The V and J genes are TRBV6-5 and TRBJ1-4, with D perhaps TRBD1 (5 bases). This CDR3 region has 16 residues. Deletions cut 3 bases from V and 5 bases from J, with 16 bases between. CDR1 and CDR2 (germline): MNHEY, SVGAGI. The CDR3 is CASSYSSTSGNEKLFF. The CDR3 DNA sequence: TGTGCCAGCAGTTATTCGTCCACCTCAGGGAATGAAAAACTGTTTTTT.

V is TRBV6-1 and J is TRBJ1-4, with D unclear. The CDR3 spans 18 residues. Between the trimmed V and J ends, which lost 4 bases and 0 bases, there was a span of 18 bases. CDR1 and CDR2 from the germline V gene are MNHNS and SASEGT. CDR3: CASSGIPGKRTTNEKLFF. DNA for the CDR3: TGTGCCAGCAGTGGGATCCCCGGGAAACGTACAACTAATGAAAAACTGTTTTTT.

This chain links TRBV11-2 with TRBJ1-4; 9 bases fit TRBD1. Germline trimming cut 4 bases from V and 5 bases from J; bases unmatched to any gene: 5. The CDR3 is 15 residues long. Germline V gives CDR1 SGHAT, CDR2 FQNNGV. As DNA, the CDR3 is TGTGCCAGCAGCTCTGGGACAGGGAGAAATGAAAAACTGTTTTTT. This gives the protein CASSSGTGRNEKLFF.

As for this clone: The sample holds other DNA sequences that translate to the same CDR3. The chain is built from TRBV6-5 and TRBJ1-4, with 10 bases lining up with TRBD1. CDR1 and CDR2 from the germline V gene are MNHEY and SVGAGI. CDR3 length: 15 amino acids. J was trimmed by 8 bases and V by 0 bases; bases with no gene match: 3. The DNA for the CDR3 is TGTGCCAGCAGTTACTCGGACAGGGGGAGCGAAAAACTGTTTTTT. Its translation: CASSYSDRGSEKLFF.

The V call is TRBV11-3, the J call TRBJ2-3; 8 bases match TRBD2. CDR3 length equals 16 residues. V trimming: 1 base; J trimming: 2 bases; junction bases outside the gene matches: 5. Germline values: CDR1 SGHNT, CDR2 YENEEA. CDR3 bases: TGTGCCAGCAGCTTAGTGGTTAGCGGGGACACAGATACGCAGTATTTT. Amino acids: CASSLVVSGDTDTQYF.

The chain carries TRBV5-1 and TRBJ1-1; TRBD1 is a possible D gene (5 bases). The CDR3 is 14 amino acids. Trimming pared 4 bases from V and 0 bases from J, leaving 10 bases between. Germline V CDR1 and CDR2: SGHRS, YFSETQ. Written as DNA, the CDR3 is TGCGCCAGCAGCGGGGGGATGATGAACACTGAAGCTTTCTTT. This gives the protein CASSGGMMNTEAFF.

In the case of this clone: This sample includes further DNA sequences coding for the same CDR3. The chain recombines TRBV7-8 with TRBJ1-2; a possible D gene is TRBD1 (6 bases). Per the germline V gene, CDR1 is SGHVS and CDR2 is FQNEAQ. V lost 6 bases and J 2 bases, leaving 10 bases between the germline ends. CDR3 length: 13 amino acids. DNA of the CDR3: TGTGCCAGCAGTCCGGACAGAAACTATGGCTACACCTTC. As protein: CASSPDRNYGYTF.